These T cell receptor beta chains were read from a single sample in a study of CD8 T cells in Susac syndrome. TCRdb re-analysed the immunoSEQ multiplex PCR reads in MiXCR, keeping a single row per CDR3 protein. This table holds just over 150,000 distinct CDR3 sequences, approximately 95% found once. The specimen was CD4+ T cells from PBMCs. All receptors derive from a human donor with Susac syndrome. Each CDR3 is given with its conserved first and last residue. The D gene is left open where the match is weak. Size tells how often a clone was seen (once, few, many) or the class of an expanded clone, and some rows leave it out.

-,TRBJ1-2,TRBV15,-,CATSRDFSFDYGYTF,TGTGCCACCAGCAGGGACTTTTCTTTTGACTATGGCTACACCTTC
-,TRBJ2-2,TRBV6-2/TRBV6-3,-,CASSLSSGPANTGELFF,TGTGCCAGCAGCCTAAGCTCAGGGCCCGCGAACACCGGGGAGCTGTTTTTT
-,TRBJ1-2,TRBV5-1,TRBD1,CASSRTGDSGYGYTF,TGCGCCAGCAGCCGTACAGGGGACTCGGGCTATGGCTACACCTTC
-,TRBJ1-1,TRBV29-1,-,CSAEPTGMNTEAFF,TGCAGCGCTGAACCGACGGGGATGAACACTGAAGCTTTCTTT
-,TRBJ2-7,TRBV5-1,-,CASSSEEGVEQYF,TGCGCCAGCAGCTCCGAGGAGGGTGTCGAGCAGTACTTC
-,TRBJ2-1,TRBV5-1,-,CASSLAFLNEQFF,TGCGCCAGCAGCTTGGCCTTTCTCAATGAGCAGTTCTTC
-,TRBJ1-1,TRBV12-3/TRBV12-4,-,CASSALGARNTEAFF,TGTGCCAGCAGTGCCCTCGGGGCCCGAAACACTGAAGCTTTCTTT
-,TRBJ2-1,TRBV4-2,TRBD1,CASSHGQANNEQFF,TGTGCCAGCAGCCACGGACAGGCGAACAATGAGCAGTTCTTC
-,TRBJ2-2,TRBV20-1,-,CSARQGGNTGELFF,TGCAGTGCTAGACAGGGGGGGAACACCGGGGAGCTGTTTTTT
-,TRBJ2-1,TRBV12-3/TRBV12-4,-,CASTYHLTLRGANEQFF,TGTGCCAGCACGTACCATTTGACTCTCAGGGGGGCCAATGAGCAGTTCTTC
-,TRBJ1-1,TRBV6-4,-,CASSALGGGEAFF,TGTGCCAGCAGTGCCCTTGGGGGGGGCGAAGCTTTCTTT
-,TRBJ2-3,TRBV7-3,-,CASSHGDTQYF,TGTGCCAGCAGCCACGGAGATACGCAGTATTTT
-,TRBJ2-1,TRBV6-6,-,CASSYSSSYNEQFF,TGTGCCAGCAGTTACTCCAGCTCCTACAATGAGCAGTTCTTC
-,TRBJ2-1,TRBV24-1,TRBD1,CATGGTGSSYNEQFF,TGTGCCACCGGGGGGACAGGGAGTTCATACAATGAGCAGTTCTTC
-,TRBJ2-1,TRBV6-1,-,CAARQEPLEQFF,TGTGCTGCCCGACAGGAGCCTCTTGAGCAGTTCTTC
-,TRBJ2-7,TRBV28,TRBD2,CASRHSGDTYEQYF,TGTGCCAGCAGGCATAGCGGGGACACCTACGAGCAGTACTTC
once,TRBJ2-5,TRBV19,TRBD1,CASSIRTGPPETQYF,TGTGCCAGTAGTATCAGGACAGGGCCCCCAGAGACCCAGTACTTC
-,TRBJ1-5,TRBV29-1,TRBD1,CSVGGQGGQPQHF,TGCAGCGTTGGTGGACAGGGAGGCCAGCCCCAGCATTTT
-,TRBJ1-1,TRBV29-1,-,CSVPREGGNTEAFF,TGCAGCGTTCCCCGGGAAGGCGGGAACACTGAAGCTTTCTTT
-,TRBJ2-5,TRBV9,-,CASSVGVVGEETQYF,TGTGCCAGCAGCGTAGGAGTGGTTGGGGAAGAGACCCAGTACTTC
-,TRBJ1-2,TRBV29-1,-,CSGQGLGYGYTF,TGCAGCGGCCAGGGTTTGGGTTATGGCTACACCTTC
-,TRBJ2-5,TRBV20-1,-,CSARDYGGSQYF,TGCAGTGCTAGAGATTATGGTGGGAGCCAGTACTTC
-,TRBJ2-1,TRBV29-1,TRBD2,CSVAERGRTEQFF,TGCAGCGTTGCTGAGCGGGGGAGGACTGAGCAGTTCTTC